This TCR beta chain was identified in a study of blood T cell repertoires in COVID-19. The wider study: The United States, Italy and Spain supplied acute and convalescent COVID-19 samples. Sources were T cells, B-cell-depleted T cells, or PBMCs; the material itself was cDNA or gDNA.

CDR3 size: 15 residues. The germline V and J ends were trimmed by 0 bases and 2 bases, with 8 bases remaining between them. Germline CDR1 reads LGHNA; CDR2 reads YSLEER. Per the original methods: Using reference gene primer amplification, nucleated cell counts were estimated. Measured with immunoSEQ multiplex PCR; TCRdb has only the in-frame clones, and not every one. V and J calls plus clone size are reproduced from that table; the DNA served to infer D and trimming. The sample records around 310,000 clones, over 75% being singletons. The receptor was isolated from a woman aged 45 to 65 with active or convalescent COVID-19. The chain couples TRBV4-3 to TRBJ1-5; D uncertain. Sequenced material: peripheral blood. In DNA form, the CDR3 reads TGCGCCAGCAGCCAAGATTGGAGGGGCAATCAGCCCCAGCATTTT. Translated: CASSQDWRGNQPQHF.